This TCR beta chain was identified during a study of CD8 T cells in ankylosing spondylitis. Whole-study findings and limits: Apparently characteristic of ankylosing spondylitis blood was a TCR beta motif (under ten highly homologous variants).

Trimming at V came to 3 bases and at J to 4 bases, leaving 6 bases not matched to a gene. This CDR3 is built from 15 residues. Germline CDR1 reads SGDLS; CDR2 reads YYNGEE. TCRdb re-derived calls from the 5' RACE reads in MiXCR, one entry per CDR3 protein. The top ten hold approximately 18% of the sample, which has 650,000 to 800,000 distinct CDR3 sequences, roughly 20% seen once. For this clonotype: As yet, its antigen is unknown.

The rearrangement uses TRBV9 and TRBJ1-4, with 7 nucleotides matching TRBD1. The sample consisted of blood, either unsorted or a sorted T cell fraction (not recorded which). The TCR was taken from a male donor with ankylosing spondylitis. CDR3 nucleotides: TGTGCCAGCAGCGCAAGGGACAGCAGTAATGAAAAACTGTTTTTT. Translating gives CASSARDSSNEKLFF.